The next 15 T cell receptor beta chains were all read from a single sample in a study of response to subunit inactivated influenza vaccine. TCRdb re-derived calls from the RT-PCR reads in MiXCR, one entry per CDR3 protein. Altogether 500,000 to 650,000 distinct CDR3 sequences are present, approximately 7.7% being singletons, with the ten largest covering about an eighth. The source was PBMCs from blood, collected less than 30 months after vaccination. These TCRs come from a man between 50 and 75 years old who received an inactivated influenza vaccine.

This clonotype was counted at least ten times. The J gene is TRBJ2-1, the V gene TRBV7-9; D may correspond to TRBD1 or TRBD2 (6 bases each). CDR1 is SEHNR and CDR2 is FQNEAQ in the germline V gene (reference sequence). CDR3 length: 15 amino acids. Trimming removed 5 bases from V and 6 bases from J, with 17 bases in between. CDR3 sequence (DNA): TGTGCCAGCAGCCGCGAGGGGGGCCCTCTCAATGAGCAGTTCTTC. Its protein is CASSREGGPLNEQFF.

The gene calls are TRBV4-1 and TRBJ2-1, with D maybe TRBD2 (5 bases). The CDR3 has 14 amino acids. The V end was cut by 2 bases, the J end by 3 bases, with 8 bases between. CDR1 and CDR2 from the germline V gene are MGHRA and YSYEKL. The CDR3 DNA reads TGCGCCAGCAGCCAACTTGACTACTACAATGAGCAGTTCTTC. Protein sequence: CASSQLDYYNEQFF.

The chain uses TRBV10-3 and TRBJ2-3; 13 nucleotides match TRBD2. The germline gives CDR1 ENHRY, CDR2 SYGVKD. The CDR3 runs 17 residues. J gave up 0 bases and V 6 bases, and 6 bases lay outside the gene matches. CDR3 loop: CAIRGTSGNPSTDTQYF. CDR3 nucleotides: TGTGCCATCAGGGGGACTAGCGGGAACCCTAGCACAGATACGCAGTATTTT.

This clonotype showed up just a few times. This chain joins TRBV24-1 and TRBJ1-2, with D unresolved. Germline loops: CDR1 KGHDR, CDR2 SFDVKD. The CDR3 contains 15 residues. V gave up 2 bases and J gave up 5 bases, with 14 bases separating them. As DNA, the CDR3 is TGTGCCACCAGTGATTCTGACGGATACCCTTATGGCTACACCTTC. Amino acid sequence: CATSDSDGYPYGYTF.

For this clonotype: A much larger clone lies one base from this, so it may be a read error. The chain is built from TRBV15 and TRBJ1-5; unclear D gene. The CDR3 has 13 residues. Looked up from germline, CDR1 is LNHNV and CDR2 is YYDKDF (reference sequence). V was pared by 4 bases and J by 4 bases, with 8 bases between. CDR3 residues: CATSTDYNQPQHF. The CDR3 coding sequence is TGTGCCACCAGCACGGACTATAATCAGCCCCAGCATTTT.

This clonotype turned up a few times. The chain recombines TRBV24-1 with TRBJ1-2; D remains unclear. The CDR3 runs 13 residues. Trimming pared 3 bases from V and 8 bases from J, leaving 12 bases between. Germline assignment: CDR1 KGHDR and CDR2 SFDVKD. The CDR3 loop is CATSDGGLGGYTF. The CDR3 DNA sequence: TGTGCCACCAGTGATGGCGGTTTAGGAGGCTACACCTTC.

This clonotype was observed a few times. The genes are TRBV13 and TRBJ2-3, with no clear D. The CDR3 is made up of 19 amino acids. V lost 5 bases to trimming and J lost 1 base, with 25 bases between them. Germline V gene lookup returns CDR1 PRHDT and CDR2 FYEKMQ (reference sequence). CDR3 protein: CASSRRDKVAQWGTDTQYF. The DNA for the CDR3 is TGTGCCAGCAGCCGAAGAGACAAGGTGGCACAGTGGGGCACAGATACGCAGTATTTT.

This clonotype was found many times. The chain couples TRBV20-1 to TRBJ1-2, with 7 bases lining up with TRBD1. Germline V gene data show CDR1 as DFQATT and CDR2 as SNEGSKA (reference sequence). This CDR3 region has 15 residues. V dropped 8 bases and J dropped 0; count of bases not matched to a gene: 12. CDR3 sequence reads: CSSFQGQRPNYGYTF. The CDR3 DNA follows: TGCAGTTCTTTCCAGGGACAGAGACCTAACTATGGCTACACCTTC.

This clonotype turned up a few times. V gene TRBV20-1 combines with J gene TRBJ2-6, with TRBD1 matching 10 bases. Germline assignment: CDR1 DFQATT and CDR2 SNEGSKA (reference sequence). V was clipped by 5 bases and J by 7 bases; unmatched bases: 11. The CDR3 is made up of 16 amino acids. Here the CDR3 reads CSAVGQGIITANVLTF. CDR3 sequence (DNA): TGCAGTGCTGTGGGACAGGGGATTATTACAGCCAACGTCCTGACTTTC.

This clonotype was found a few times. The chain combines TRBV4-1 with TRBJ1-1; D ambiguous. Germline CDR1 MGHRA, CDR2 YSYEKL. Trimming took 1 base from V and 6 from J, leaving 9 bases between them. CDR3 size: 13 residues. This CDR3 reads CASSQVPLAEAFF. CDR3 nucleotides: TGCGCCAGCAGCCAAGTCCCTTTGGCTGAAGCTTTCTTT.

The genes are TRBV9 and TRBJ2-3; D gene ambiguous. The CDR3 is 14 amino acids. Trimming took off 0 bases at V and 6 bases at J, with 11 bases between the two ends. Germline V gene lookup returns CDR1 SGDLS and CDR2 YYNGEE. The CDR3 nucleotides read TGTGCCAGCAGCGTAGTCAGCGTGGCGGATACGCAGTATTTT. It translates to CASSVVSVADTQYF.

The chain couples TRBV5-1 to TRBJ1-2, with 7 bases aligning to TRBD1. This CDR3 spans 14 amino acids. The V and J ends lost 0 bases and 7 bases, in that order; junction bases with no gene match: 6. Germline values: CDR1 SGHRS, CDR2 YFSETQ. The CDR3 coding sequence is TGCGCCAGCAGCTTGGGACAGGGTTCGGGTGGCTACACCTTC. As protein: CASSLGQGSGGYTF.

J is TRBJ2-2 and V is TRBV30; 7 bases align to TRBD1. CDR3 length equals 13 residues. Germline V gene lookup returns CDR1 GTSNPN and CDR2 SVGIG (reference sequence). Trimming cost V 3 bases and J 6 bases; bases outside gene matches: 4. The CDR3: CAWRRQGPGELFF. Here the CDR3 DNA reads TGTGCCTGGAGAAGACAGGGACCCGGGGAGCTGTTTTTT. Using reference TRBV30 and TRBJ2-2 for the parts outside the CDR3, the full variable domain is SQTIHQWPATLVQPVGSPLSLECTVEGTSNPNLYWYRQAAGRGLQLLFYSVGIGQISSEVPQNLSASRPQDRQFILSSKKLLLSDSGFYLCAWRRQGPGELFFGEGSRLTVL.

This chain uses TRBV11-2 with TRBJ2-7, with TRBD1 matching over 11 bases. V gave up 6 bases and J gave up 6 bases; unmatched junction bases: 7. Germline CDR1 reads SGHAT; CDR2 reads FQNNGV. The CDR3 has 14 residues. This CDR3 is CASRDRGPASEQYF. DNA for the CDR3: TGTGCCAGCAGGGACAGGGGGCCAGCGAGCGAGCAGTACTTC.

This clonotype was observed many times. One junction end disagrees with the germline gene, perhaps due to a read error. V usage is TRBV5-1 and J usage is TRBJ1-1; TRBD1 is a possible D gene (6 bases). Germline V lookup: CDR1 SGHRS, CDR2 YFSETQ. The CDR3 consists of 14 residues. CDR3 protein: CASSLEDRNTEAFF. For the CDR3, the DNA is TGTGCCAGCAGTTTAGAGGACAGGAACACTGAAGCTTTCTTT.